This paragraph reports one TCR beta chain. Its antigen is unidentified. The data derive from a study of T cell responses to AZD1222 COVID-19 vaccine. Overall study findings and caveats: Baseline seropositivity occurred in only a handful of AZD1222 recipients. Compared with day 0, the breadth and depth of the Spike-specific TCR repertoire rose significantly after two doses of AZD1222.

Method: immunoSEQ multiplex PCR; TCRdb's copy keeps in-frame clones and lacks some. The sample has 130,000 or so clones, about 89% seen once. From germline, CDR1 is SGHNT and CDR2 YENEEA. V gave up 5 bases and J gave up 8 bases, with 15 bases separating them. CDR3 length: 13 amino acids. Sequenced material: peripheral blood, taken on day 0 of MenACWY control vaccination. This chain links TRBV11-3 with TRBJ1-2; D is ambiguous. This sequence was found in an adult in good health. The CDR3 is CASSPPLGEGYTF. The CDR3 DNA follows: TGTGCCAGCAGCCCTCCGCTGGGTGAGGGCTACACCTTC.